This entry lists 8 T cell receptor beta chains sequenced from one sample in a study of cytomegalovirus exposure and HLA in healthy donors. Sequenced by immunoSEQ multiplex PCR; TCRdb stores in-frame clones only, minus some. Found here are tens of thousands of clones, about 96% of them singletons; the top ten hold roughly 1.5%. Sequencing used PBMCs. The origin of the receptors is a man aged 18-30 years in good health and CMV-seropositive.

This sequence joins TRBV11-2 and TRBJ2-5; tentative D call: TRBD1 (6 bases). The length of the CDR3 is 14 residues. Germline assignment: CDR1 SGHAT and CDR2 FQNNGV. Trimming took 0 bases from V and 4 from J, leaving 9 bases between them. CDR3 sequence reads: CASSLDTGRETQYF. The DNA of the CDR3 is TGTGCCAGCAGCTTAGATACAGGGCGAGAGACCCAGTACTTC.

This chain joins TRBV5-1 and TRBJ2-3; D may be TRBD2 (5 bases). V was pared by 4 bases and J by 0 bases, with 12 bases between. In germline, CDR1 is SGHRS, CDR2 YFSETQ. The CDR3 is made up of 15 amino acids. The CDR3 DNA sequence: TGCGCCAGCAGCCGGCGGGCTACTAGCACAGATACGCAGTATTTT. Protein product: CASSRRATSTDTQYF.

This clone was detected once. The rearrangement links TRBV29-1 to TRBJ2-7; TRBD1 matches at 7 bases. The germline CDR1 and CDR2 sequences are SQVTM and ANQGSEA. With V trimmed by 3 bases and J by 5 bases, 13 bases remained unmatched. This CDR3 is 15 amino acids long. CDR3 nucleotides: TGCAGCGTTGAGAAGGGGGCCGTTTTAGGCCACGAGCAGTACTTC. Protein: CSVEKGAVLGHEQYF.

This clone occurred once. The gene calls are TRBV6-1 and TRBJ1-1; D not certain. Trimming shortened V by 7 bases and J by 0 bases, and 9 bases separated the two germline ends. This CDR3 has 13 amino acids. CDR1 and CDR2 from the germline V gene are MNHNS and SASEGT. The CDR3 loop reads CASKVEVNTEAFF. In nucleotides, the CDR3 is TGTGCCAGCAAAGTTGAGGTGAACACTGAAGCTTTCTTT.

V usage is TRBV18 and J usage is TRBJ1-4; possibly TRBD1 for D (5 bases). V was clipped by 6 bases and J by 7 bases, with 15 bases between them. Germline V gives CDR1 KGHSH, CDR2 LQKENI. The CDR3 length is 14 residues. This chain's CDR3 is CASSPGGQGEKLFF. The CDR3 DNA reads TGTGCCAGCTCCCCCGGAGGGCAGGGTGAAAAACTGTTTTTT.

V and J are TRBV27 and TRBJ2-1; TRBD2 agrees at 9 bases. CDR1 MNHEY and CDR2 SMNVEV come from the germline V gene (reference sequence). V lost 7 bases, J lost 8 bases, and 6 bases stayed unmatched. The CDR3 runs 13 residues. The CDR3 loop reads CASTRTSADEQFF. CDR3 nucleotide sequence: TGTGCCAGCACCCGGACTAGCGCGGATGAGCAGTTCTTC.

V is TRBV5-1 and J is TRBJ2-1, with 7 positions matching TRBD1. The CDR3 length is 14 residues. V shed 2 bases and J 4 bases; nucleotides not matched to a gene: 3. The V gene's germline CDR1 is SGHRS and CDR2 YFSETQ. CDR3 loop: CASSFGQEYNEQFF. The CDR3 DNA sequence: TGCGCCAGCAGCTTCGGACAGGAATACAATGAGCAGTTCTTC.

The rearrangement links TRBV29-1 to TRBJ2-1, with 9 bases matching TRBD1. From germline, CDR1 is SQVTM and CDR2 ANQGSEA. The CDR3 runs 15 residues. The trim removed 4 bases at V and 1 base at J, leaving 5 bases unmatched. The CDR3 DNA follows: TGCAGCGTTGTCCCGACAGGGGGGTCCTACAATGAGCAGTTCTTC. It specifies CSVVPTGGSYNEQFF.